These T cell receptor beta chains were read from a single sample in a study of blood T cell repertoires in COVID-19. Measured with immunoSEQ multiplex PCR; TCRdb has only the in-frame clones, and not every one. This table holds roughly 300,000 clones, roughly 90% found once. Input material: PBMCs or T cells enriched from blood (not recorded which). The receptor set was obtained from a woman aged 25-40 years who had recovered from COVID-19. The CDR3 runs from the conserved cysteine through the conserved F or W. Each record gives: J gene, V gene, D gene, clone size, CDR3 DNA, CDR3 protein. D genes are given only for firm matches. The size of a clone is reported for some rows only, either as once, few or many, or as a class for expanded clones.

>TRBJ2-7|TRBV6-5|NA|NA
TGTGCCAGCAGGGCGGGACTCCGGGACGAGCAGTACTTC
CASRAGLRDEQYF
>TRBJ2-3|TRBV30|NA|once
TGTGCCTGGAGCAGGACAGCTACAGATACGCAGTATTTT
CAWSRTATDTQYF
>TRBJ2-3|TRBV7-2|TRBD2|NA
TGTGCCAGCAGCTCCGGGACTAGCCCCACAGATACGCAGTATTTT
CASSSGTSPTDTQYF
>TRBJ2-7|TRBV7-9|NA|NA
TGTGCCAGCAGCTACCAGTACTACGAGCAGTACTTC
CASSYQYYEQYF
>TRBJ1-1|TRBV5-1|NA|once
TGCGCCAGCAGCTATAGACAGACCCAGAACACTGAAGCTTTCTTT
CASSYRQTQNTEAFF
>TRBJ2-1|TRBV9|TRBD2|NA
TGTGCCAGCAGCGTAATCGGCGGGAGCTCCTACAATGAGCAGTTCTTC
CASSVIGGSSYNEQFF
>TRBJ1-2|TRBV5-5|NA|NA
TGTGCCAGCAGCTCCTGGACAGACCCGGGCTACACCTTC
CASSSWTDPGYTF
>TRBJ1-6|TRBV3-1/TRBV3-2|TRBD1|once
TGTGCCAGCAGCCAATCACAGGGGGTTGGTTCACCCCTCCACTTT
CASSQSQGVGSPLHF
>TRBJ2-1|TRBV5-1|NA|NA
TGCGCCAGCAGCTCAGGGGCTTTAGGGGAGCAGTTCTTC
CASSSGALGEQFF
>TRBJ2-3|TRBV5-1|NA|NA
TGCGCCAGCAGCTTACAGGGAAGAGGACCGGATACGCAGTATTTT
CASSLQGRGPDTQYF
>TRBJ2-7|TRBV27|NA|NA
TGTGCCAGCAGTTTATGGGCGGTGGGTACAGGGCCGGAGCAGTACTTC
CASSLWAVGTGPEQYF
>TRBJ1-1|TRBV5-4|TRBD1|NA
TGTGCCAGCAGCTTCGGACAGGAGAAAATGAACACTGAAGCTTTCTTT
CASSFGQEKMNTEAFF
>TRBJ1-1|TRBV7-2|NA|NA
TGTGCCAGCAGCAGTCCACAGATGAACACTGAAGCTTTCTTT
CASSSPQMNTEAFF
>TRBJ2-3|TRBV18|TRBD2|NA
TGTGCCAGCTCACCACCTAGCGGGAGCACAGATACGCAGTATTTT
CASSPPSGSTDTQYF
>TRBJ1-6|TRBV7-2|TRBD1|NA
TGTGCCAGCAGCTTATATGGACAGGGGAATAATTCACCCCTCCACTTT
CASSLYGQGNNSPLHF
>TRBJ1-1|TRBV19|NA|NA
TGTGCCAGTAGTCTTTCTGGGGGGTTCACTGAAGCTTTCTTT
CASSLSGGFTEAFF
>TRBJ2-1|TRBV5-1|NA|once
TGCGCCAGCAGCTTGTCGGTCGGCAATGAGCAGTTCTTC
CASSLSVGNEQFF
>TRBJ2-3|TRBV21-1|NA|NA
TGTGCCAGCAGCAAAGGGTGTGGCGGTACAGATACGCAGTATTTT
CASSKGCGGTDTQYF
>TRBJ1-4|TRBV6-5|NA|NA
TGTGCCAGCAGTTACGGGGCAGCAACTAATGAAAAACTGTTTTTT
CASSYGAATNEKLFF
>TRBJ1-3|TRBV21-1|NA|NA
TGTGCCAGCAGCAGGAATCAGGGGGGAAGCTCTGGAAACACCATATATTTT
CASSRNQGGSSGNTIYF
>TRBJ2-4|TRBV5-1|NA|NA
TGCGCCAGCAGCTCGAACCACTTTACCCTTTCTTTAGCCAAAAACATTCAGTACTTC
CASSSNHFTLSLAKNIQYF
>TRBJ2-2|TRBV6-5|TRBD2|NA
TGTGCCACCTATAGGGAGGGCGGCACCGGGGAGCTGTTTTTT
CATYREGGTGELFF
>TRBJ2-7|TRBV30|TRBD1|NA
TGTGCCTGGAACTCCGGGGCAGGGGGCAAGGTCTTC
CAWNSGAGGKVF
>TRBJ1-5|TRBV28|NA|NA
TGTGCCAGCAGTTTCCCTCTCGTTAATCAGCCCCAGCATTTT
CASSFPLVNQPQHF
>TRBJ1-2|TRBV7-9|NA|NA
TGTGCCAGCAGCTTTGTGCCACTACCTAACTATGGCTACACCTTC
CASSFVPLPNYGYTF
>TRBJ2-4|TRBV28|NA|once
TGTGCCAGCCGTCAAGCGGATGGGGCCAAAAACATTCAGTACTTC
CASRQADGAKNIQYF
>TRBJ2-1|TRBV4-2|NA|once
TGTGCCAGCAGCCAAGAACGGGCTAGCGTATACAATGAGCAGTTCTTC
CASSQERASVYNEQFF
>TRBJ2-7|TRBV10-3|NA|NA
TGTGCCATCAGCGGGCGTACAGGGTTTAGCCACGAGCAGTACTTC
CAISGRTGFSHEQYF
>TRBJ2-3|TRBV19|TRBD1|NA
TGTGCCAGTAGTACGACAGGGAACACAGATACGCAGTATTTT
CASSTTGNTDTQYF
>TRBJ2-7|TRBV2|TRBD1|NA
TGTGCCAGCAGACCGGGGACAGGGGGCGCCTACGAGCAGTACTTC
CASRPGTGGAYEQYF
>TRBJ2-7|TRBV2|TRBD1|NA
TGTGCCAGCACTAGACAGGGGGCGTCCTACGAGCAGTACTTC
CASTRQGASYEQYF
>TRBJ1-2|TRBV18|NA|NA
TGTGCCAGCTCACCCGAGACAGGCGCCTATGGCTACACCTTC
CASSPETGAYGYTF
>TRBJ1-1|TRBV25-1|TRBD1|NA
TGTGCCAGCAGTGACGCGGGACAGTTCACTGAAGCTTTCTTT
CASSDAGQFTEAFF
>TRBJ1-2|TRBV28|TRBD1|NA
TGTGCCTACCAGCAGGGGGAATATGGCTACACCTTC
CAYQQGEYGYTF
>TRBJ2-1|TRBV7-2|NA|NA
TGTGCCAGCAGCCGCAGTACGGGGAATTACAATGAGCAGTTCTTC
CASSRSTGNYNEQFF
>TRBJ2-1|TRBV19|TRBD1|NA
TGTGCCAGTACGGCGACAGGGGCCTACAATGAGCAGTTCTTC
CASTATGAYNEQFF
>TRBJ2-7|TRBV28|NA|once
TGTGCCAGCGAGTCCCCCAAGATTAAAACGGGGTTCTACGAGCAGTACTTC
CASESPKIKTGFYEQYF
>TRBJ2-5|TRBV30|TRBD2|NA
TGTGCCTGGAGTGGTGCGGGGGGGCGACAAGAGACCCAGTACTTC
CAWSGAGGRQETQYF
>TRBJ2-7|TRBV7-3|TRBD1|few
TGTGCCAGCAGCTTAACCCCTCGGGACAGGGACCAATCGGGGACTGACGAGCAGTACTTC
CASSLTPRDRDQSGTDEQYF
>TRBJ2-5|TRBV7-9|NA|NA
TGTGCCAGCAGCTTAATGGGGCACGAGACCCAGTACTTC
CASSLMGHETQYF
>TRBJ2-3|TRBV9|TRBD2|NA
TGTGCCAGCAGCGTAGCTAGCGGGAGTGGAGATACGCAGTATTTT
CASSVASGSGDTQYF
>TRBJ1-6|TRBV19|TRBD1|NA
TGTGCCAGCCGCCCGACAGGGTTTAATTCACCCCTCCACTTT
CASRPTGFNSPLHF